This T cell receptor (beta chain) was documented in a study of T cell repertoires in cytomegalovirus infection. The wider study: A matching HLA type, together with CMV infection, was signaled by public TCR beta signatures.

In TCRdb, the reads were re-called with MiXCR into one record per CDR3 protein. The table shows about 830,000 distinct CDR3 sequences, with 32% occurring only once. The sample holds a few counts of this clonotype. The antigen is unknown. This sequence originates from a human donor in good health (CMV status not recorded). Some clones in this sample may be carry-over from other donors' samples. The source was cultured CD8+ T cells from PBMCs, collected from culture after CMV antigen stimulation.

The CDR3 bases are TGTGCCAGCAGCTTGGGACAGGGGATTCGGGAGCGGCCTTCGGCCCAGTACTTC. Amino acid sequence: CASSLGQGIRERPSAQYF. V is TRBV7-8 and J is TRBJ2-5, with 10 bases identical to TRBD1. The V gene end was trimmed by 3 bases and the J gene end by 9 bases; junction bases not matched to a gene: 19. This CDR3 region has 18 residues. CDR1 SGHVS and CDR2 FQNEAQ come from the germline V gene.